This T cell receptor (beta chain) was documented in a study of T-cell reconstitution after alpha-beta-depleted transplantation in children. This clonotype was seen ten or more times. Trimming removed 2 bases from V and 0 bases from J, with 0 bases in between. Germline lookup yields CDR1 SGHRS and CDR2 YFSETQ. The CDR3 runs 12 residues. Unique molecular identifiers were used in preparing the TCRbeta library. TCRdb reprocessed the PCR reads with MiXCR, giving one entry per CDR3 protein. The sample records approximately 91,000 distinct CDR3 sequences, roughly 8.8% being singletons. This material consisted of PBMCs from the stem cell graft donor, taken from the stem cell graft. This chain links TRBV5-1 with TRBJ2-1, with D unclear. This receptor was identified in a human donor who donated a stem cell graft to a child with congenital amegakaryocytic thrombocytopenia. CDR3 region: CASSFSYNEQFF. DNA for the CDR3: TGCGCCAGCAGCTTCTCCTACAATGAGCAGTTCTTC.